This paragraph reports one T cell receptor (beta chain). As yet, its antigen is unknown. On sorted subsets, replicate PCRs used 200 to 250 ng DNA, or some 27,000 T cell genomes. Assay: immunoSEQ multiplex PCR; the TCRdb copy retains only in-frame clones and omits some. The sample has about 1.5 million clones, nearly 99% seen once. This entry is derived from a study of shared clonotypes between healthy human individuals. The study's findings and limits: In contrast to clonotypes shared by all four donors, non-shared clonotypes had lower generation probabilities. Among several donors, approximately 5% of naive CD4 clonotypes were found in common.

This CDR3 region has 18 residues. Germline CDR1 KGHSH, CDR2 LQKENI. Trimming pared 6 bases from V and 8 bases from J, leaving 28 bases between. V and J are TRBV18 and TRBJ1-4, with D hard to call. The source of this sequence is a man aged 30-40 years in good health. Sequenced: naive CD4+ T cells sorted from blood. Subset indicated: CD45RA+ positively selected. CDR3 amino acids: CASSPSETGAQAKEKLFF. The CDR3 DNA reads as TGTGCCAGCTCCCCTTCCGAGACGGGCGCCCAAGCAAAAGAAAAACTGTTTTTT.